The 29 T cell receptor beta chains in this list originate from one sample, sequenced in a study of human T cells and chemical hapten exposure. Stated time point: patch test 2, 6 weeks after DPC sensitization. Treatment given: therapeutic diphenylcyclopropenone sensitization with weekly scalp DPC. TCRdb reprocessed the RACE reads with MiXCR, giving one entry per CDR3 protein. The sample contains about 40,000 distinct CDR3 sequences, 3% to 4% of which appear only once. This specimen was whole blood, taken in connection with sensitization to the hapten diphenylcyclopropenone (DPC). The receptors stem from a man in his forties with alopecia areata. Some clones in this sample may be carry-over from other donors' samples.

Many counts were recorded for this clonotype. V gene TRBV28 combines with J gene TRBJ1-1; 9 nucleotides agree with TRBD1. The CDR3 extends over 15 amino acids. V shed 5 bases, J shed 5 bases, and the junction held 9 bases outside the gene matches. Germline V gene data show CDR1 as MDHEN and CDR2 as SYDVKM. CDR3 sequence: CASSLGQGFRTEAFF. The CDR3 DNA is TGTGCCAGCAGTCTAGGACAGGGGTTCAGGACTGAAGCTTTCTTT.

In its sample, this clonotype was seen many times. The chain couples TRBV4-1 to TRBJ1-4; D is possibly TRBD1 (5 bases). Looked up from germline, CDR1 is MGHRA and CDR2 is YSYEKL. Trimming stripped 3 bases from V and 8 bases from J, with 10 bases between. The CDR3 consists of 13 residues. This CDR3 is CASSQGRVEKLFF. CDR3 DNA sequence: TGCGCCAGCAGCCAGGGGCGCGTGGAAAAACTGTTTTTT.

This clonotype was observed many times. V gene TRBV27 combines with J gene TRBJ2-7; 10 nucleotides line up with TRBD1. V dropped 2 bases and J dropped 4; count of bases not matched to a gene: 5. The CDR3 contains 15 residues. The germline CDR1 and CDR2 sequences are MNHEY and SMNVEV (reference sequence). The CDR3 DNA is TGTGCCAGCAGTTTAGTTGGGACAGGGGTTTACGAGCAGTACTTC. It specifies CASSLVGTGVYEQYF.

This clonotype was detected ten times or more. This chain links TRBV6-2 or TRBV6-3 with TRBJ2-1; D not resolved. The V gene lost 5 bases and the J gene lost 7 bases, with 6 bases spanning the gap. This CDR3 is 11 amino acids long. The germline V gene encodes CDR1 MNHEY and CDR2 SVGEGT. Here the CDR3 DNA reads TGTGCCAGCAGTATGTTAAATGAGCAGTTCTTC. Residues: CASSMLNEQFF.

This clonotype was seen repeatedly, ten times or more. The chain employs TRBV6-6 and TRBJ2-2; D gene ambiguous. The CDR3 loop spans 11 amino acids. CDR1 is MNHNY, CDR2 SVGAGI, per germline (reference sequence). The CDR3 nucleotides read TGTGCGAGCGTATTCGACGGGGAGCTGTTTTTT. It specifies CASVFDGELFF.

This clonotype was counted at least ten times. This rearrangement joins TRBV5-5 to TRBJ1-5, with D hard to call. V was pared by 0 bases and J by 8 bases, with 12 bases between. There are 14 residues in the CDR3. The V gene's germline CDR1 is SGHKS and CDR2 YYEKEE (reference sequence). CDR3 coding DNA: TGTGCCAGCAGCTTGGGGACGAGGGAAGAGCCCCAGCATTTT. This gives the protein CASSLGTREEPQHF.

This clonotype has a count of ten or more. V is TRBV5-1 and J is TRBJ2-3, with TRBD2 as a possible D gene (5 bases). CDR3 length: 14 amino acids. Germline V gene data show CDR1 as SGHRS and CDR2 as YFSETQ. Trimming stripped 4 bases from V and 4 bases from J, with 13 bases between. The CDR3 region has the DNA TGCGCCAGCAGCCAACTAGGGTGGGCAGATACGCAGTATTTT. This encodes CASSQLGWADTQYF.

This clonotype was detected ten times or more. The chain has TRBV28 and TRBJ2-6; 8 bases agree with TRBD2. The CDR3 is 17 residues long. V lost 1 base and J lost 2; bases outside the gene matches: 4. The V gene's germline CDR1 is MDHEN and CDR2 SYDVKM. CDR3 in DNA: TGTGCCAGCAGTTTATCCCAGGGACTAGCTGGGGCCAACGTCCTGACTTTC. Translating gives CASSLSQGLAGANVLTF.

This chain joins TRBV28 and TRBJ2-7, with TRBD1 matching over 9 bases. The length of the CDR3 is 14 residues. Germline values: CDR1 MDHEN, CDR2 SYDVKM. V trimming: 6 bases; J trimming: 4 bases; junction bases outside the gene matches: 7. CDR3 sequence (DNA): TGTGCCAGCAGGAGGGACAGGGTTTCTTACGAGCAGTACTTC. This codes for CASRRDRVSYEQYF.

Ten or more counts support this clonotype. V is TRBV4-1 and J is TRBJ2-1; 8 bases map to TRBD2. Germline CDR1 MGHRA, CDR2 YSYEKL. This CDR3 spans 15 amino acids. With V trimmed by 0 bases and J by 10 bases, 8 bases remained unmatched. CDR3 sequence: CASSQEYSGRREQFF. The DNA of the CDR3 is TGCGCCAGCAGCCAAGAGTACAGCGGGAGACGCGAGCAGTTCTTC.

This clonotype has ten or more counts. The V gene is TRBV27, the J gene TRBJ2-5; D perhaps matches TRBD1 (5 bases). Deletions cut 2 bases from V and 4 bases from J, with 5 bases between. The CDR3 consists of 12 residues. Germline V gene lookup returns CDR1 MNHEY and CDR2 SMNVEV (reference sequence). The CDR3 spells CASSLRGETQYF. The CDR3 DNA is TGTGCCAGCAGTTTAAGGGGAGAGACCCAGTACTTC.

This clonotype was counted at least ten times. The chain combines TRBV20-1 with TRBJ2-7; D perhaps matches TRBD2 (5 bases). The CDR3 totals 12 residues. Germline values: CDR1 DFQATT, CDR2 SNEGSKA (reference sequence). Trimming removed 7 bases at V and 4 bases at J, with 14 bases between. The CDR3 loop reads CSGGRSPYEQYF. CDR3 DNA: TGCAGTGGAGGGCGGAGTCCGTACGAGCAGTACTTC.

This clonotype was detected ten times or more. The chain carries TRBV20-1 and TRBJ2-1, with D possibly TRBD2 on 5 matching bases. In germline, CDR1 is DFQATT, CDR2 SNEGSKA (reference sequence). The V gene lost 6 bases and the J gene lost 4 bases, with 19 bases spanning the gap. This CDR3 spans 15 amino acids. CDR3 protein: CSARRSGGWYNEQFF. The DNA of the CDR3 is TGCAGTGCCAGGAGGAGCGGTGGATGGTACAATGAGCAGTTCTTC.

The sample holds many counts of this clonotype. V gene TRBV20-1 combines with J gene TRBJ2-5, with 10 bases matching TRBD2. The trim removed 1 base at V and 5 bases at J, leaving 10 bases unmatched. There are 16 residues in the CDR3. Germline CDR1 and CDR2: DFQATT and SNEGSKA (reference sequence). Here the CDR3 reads CSARATSGRGRETQYF. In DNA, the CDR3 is TGCAGTGCTAGAGCGACCAGCGGGAGGGGTCGGGAGACCCAGTACTTC.

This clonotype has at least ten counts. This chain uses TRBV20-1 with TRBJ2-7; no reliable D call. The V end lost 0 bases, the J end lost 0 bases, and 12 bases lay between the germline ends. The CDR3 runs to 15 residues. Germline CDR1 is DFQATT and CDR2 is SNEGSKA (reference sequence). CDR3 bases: TGCAGTGCTAGAGATTGGAAACTCCCCTCCTACGAGCAGTACTTC. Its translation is CSARDWKLPSYEQYF.

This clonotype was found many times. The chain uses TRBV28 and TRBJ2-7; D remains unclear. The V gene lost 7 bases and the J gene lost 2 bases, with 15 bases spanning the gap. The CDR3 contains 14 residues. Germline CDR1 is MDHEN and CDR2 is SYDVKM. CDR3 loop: CASTRQVTAYEQYF. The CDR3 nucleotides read TGTGCCAGCACCCGCCAAGTGACGGCCTACGAGCAGTACTTC.

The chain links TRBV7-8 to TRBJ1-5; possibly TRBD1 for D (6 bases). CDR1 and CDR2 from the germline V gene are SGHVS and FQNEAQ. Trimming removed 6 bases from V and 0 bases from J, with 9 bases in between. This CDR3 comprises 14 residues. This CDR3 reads CASSGQYSNQPQHF. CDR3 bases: TGTGCCAGCAGTGGACAGTATAGCAATCAGCCCCAGCATTTT.

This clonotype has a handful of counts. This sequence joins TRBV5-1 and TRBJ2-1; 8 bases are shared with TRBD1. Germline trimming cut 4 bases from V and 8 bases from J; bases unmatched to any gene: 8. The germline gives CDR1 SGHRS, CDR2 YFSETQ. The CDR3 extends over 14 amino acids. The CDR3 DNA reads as TGCGCCAGCAGCCTGGGACAGGTTGACGATGAGCAGTTCTTC. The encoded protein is CASSLGQVDDEQFF.

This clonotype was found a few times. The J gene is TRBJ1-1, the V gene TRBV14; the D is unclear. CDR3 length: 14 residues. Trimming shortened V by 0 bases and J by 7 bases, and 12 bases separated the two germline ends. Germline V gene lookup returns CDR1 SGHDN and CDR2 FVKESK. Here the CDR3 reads CASSQDIGTLEAFF. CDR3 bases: TGTGCCAGCAGCCAAGACATTGGTACACTTGAAGCTTTCTTT.

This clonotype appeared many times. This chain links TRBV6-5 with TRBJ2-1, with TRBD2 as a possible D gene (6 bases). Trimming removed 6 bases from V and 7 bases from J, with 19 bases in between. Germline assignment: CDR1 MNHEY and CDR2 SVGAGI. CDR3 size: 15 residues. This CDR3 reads CASSPGLAPDNEQFF. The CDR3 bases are TGTGCCAGCAGCCCGGGACTCGCCCCTGATAATGAGCAGTTCTTC.

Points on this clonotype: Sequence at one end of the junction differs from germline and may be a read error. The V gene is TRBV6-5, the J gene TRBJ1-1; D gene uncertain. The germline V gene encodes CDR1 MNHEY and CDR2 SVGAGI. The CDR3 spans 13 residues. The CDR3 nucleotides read TGTGCCGGCAGTTACCGGATGAACACTGAAGCTTTCTTT. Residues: CAGSYRMNTEAFF.

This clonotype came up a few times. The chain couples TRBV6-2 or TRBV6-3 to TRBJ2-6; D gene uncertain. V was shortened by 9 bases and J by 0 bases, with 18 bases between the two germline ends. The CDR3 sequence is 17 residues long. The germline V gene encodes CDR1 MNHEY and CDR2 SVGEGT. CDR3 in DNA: TGTGCCAGTTACCCCTGGGCAGCTCACTCTGGGGCCAACGTCCTGACTTTC. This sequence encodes CASYPWAAHSGANVLTF.

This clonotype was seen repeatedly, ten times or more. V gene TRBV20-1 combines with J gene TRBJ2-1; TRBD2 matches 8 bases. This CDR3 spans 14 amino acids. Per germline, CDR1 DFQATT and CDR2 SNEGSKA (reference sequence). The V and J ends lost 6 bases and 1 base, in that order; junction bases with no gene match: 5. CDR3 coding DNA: TGCAGTGCGGACCCGGGAGGGTCCTACAATGAGCAGTTCTTC. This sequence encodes CSADPGGSYNEQFF.

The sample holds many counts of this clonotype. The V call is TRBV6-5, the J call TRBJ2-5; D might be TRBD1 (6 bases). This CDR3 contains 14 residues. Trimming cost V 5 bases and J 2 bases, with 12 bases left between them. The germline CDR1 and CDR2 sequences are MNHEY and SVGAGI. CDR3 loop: CASSRTEIQETQYF. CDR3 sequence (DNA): TGTGCCAGCAGTCGGACAGAAATTCAAGAGACCCAGTACTTC.

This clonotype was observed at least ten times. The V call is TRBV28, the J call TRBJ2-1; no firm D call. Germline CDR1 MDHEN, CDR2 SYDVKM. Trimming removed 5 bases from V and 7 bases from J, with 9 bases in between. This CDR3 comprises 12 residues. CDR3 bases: TGTGCCAGCAGTCCTTCAGTAAATGAGCAGTTCTTC. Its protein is CASSPSVNEQFF.

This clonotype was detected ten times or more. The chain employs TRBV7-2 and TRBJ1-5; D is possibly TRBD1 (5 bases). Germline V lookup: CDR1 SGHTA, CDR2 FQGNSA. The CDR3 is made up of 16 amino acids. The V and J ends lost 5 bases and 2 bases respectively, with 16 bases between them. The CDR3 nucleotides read TGTGCCAGCAGCCCGACCGGGACTCGCGGCAATCAGCCCCAGCATTTT. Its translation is CASSPTGTRGNQPQHF.

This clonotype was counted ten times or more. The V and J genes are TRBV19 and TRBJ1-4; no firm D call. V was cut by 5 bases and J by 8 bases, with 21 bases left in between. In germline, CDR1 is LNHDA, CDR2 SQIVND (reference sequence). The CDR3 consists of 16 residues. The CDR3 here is CASSSPPGEPKEKLFF. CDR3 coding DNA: TGTGCCAGTAGTTCGCCCCCGGGAGAACCAAAGGAAAAACTGTTTTTT.

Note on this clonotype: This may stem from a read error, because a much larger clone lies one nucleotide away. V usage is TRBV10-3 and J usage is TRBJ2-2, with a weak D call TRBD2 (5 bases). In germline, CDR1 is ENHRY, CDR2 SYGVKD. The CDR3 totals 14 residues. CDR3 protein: CATRLSSNTGELIF. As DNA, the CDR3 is TGTGCCACCAGATTGAGTTCGAACACCGGGGAGCTGATTTTT.

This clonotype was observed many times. The chain's CDR3 is CASSPGTSSSYEQYF. CDR3 coding DNA: TGCGCCAGCAGCCCCGGGACTAGCAGCTCCTACGAGCAGTACTTC. This chain uses TRBV5-1 with TRBJ2-7, with 9 bases lining up with TRBD2. The J segment lost 0 bases and the V segment lost 4 bases, leaving 5 bases of the junction unmatched. Looked up from germline, CDR1 is SGHRS and CDR2 is YFSETQ. The CDR3 contains 15 residues.